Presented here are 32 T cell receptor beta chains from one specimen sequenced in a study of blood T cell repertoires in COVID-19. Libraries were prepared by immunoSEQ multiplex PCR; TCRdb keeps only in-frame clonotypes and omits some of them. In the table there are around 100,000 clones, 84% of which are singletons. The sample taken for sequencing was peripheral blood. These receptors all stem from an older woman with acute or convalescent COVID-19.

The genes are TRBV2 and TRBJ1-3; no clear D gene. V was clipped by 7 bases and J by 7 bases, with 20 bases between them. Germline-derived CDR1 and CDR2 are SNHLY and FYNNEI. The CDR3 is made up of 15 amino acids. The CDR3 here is CASTWREIRGNTIYF. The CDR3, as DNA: TGTGCCAGCACCTGGCGGGAAATCAGAGGGAACACCATATATTTT.

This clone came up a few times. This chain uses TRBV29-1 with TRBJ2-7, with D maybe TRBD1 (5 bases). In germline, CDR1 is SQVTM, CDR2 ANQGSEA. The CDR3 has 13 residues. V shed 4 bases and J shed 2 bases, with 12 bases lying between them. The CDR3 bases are TGCAGCGTTGTAGCAGGGTCCGCCTACGAGCAGTACTTC. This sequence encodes CSVVAGSAYEQYF.

CDR3 loop: CASSAGHRQGELFF. The CDR3 nucleotides read TGTGCCAGCAGCGCCGGACATAGACAGGGGGAGCTGTTTTTT. V usage is TRBV9 and J usage is TRBJ2-2, with D perhaps matching TRBD1 (5 bases). Germline V lookup: CDR1 SGDLS, CDR2 YYNGEE. The CDR3 has 14 amino acids. V was clipped by 3 bases and J by 8 bases, with 14 bases between them.

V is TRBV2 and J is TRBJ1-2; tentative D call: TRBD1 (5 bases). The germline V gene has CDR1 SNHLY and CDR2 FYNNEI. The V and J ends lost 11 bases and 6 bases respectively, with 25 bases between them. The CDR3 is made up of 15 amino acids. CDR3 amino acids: CAGASGTANFHGYTF. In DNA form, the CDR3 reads TGTGCCGGGGCCTCGGGCACAGCTAACTTCCATGGCTACACCTTC.

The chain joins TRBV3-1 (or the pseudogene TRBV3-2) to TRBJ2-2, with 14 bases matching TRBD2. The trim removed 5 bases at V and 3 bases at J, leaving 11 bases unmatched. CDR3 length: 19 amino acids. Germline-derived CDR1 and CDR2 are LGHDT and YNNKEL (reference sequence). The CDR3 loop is CASSTIPGLAGAYTGELFF. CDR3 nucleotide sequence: TGTGCCAGCAGCACGATTCCGGGACTAGCGGGGGCATACACCGGGGAGCTGTTTTTT.

CDR3 sequence reads: CASSLDRAGYTF. The CDR3 coding sequence is TGTGCCAGCAGCTTAGACAGGGCTGGCTACACCTTC. The rearrangement links TRBV7-2 to TRBJ1-2; D might be TRBD1 (6 bases). Germline CDR1 is SGHTA and CDR2 is FQGNSA. The CDR3 has 12 amino acids. The germline V and J ends were trimmed by 1 base and 7 bases, with 7 bases remaining between them.

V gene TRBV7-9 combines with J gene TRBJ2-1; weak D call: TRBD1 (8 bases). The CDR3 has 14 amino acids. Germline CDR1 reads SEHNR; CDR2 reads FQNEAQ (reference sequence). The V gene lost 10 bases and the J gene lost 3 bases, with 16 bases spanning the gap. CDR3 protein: CATQQGGNYNEQFF. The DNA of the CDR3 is TGTGCCACCCAACAGGGGGGGAACTACAATGAGCAGTTCTTC.

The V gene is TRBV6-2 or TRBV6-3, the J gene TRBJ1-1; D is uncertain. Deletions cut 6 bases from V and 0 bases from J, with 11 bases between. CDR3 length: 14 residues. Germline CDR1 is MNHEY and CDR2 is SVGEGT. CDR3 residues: CASSRGWMNTEAFF. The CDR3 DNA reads TGTGCCAGCAGCCGAGGGTGGATGAACACTGAAGCTTTCTTT.

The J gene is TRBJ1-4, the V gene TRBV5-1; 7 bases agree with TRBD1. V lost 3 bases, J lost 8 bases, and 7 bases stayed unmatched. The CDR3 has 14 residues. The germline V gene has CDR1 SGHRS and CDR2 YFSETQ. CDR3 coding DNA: TGCGCCAGCAGCTCGGGACAGTCAGTCGAAAAACTGTTTTTT. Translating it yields CASSSGQSVEKLFF.

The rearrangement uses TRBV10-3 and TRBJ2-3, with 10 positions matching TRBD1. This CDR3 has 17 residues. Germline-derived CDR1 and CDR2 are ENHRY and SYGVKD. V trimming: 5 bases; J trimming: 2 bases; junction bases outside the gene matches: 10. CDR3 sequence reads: CAISIGQGERATDTQYF. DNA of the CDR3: TGTGCCATCAGTATCGGACAGGGGGAGAGGGCCACAGATACGCAGTATTTT.

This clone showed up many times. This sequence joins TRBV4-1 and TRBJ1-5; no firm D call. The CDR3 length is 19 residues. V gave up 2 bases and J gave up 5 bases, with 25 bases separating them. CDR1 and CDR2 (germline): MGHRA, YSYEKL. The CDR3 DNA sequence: TGCGCCAGCAGCCAACCGAAGACCCTTTGGGAGAAGCGAGATCAGCCCCAGCATTTT. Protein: CASSQPKTLWEKRDQPQHF.

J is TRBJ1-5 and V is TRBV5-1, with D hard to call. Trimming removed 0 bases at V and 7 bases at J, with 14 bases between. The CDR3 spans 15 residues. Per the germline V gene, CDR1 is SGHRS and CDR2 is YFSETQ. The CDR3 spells CASSLAGGERQPQHF. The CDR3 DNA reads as TGCGCCAGCAGCTTGGCCGGCGGGGAGAGACAGCCCCAGCATTTT. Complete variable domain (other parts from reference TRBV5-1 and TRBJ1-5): KAGVTQTPRYLIKTRGQQVTLSCSPISGHRSVSWYQQTPGQGLQFLFEYFSETQRNKGNFPGRFSGRQFSNSRSEMNVSTLELGDSALYLCASSLAGGERQPQHFGDGTRLSIL.

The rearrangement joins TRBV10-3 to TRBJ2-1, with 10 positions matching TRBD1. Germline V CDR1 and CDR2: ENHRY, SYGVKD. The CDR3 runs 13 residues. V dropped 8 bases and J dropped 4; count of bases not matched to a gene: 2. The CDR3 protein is CAIQGQGYNEQFF. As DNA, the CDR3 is TGTGCCATCCAGGGACAGGGGTACAATGAGCAGTTCTTC.

CDR3 region: CASSTNGEADTQYF. The CDR3 region has the DNA TGTGCCAGCAGCACGAACGGGGAAGCAGATACGCAGTATTTT. This sequence joins TRBV9 and TRBJ2-3, with D possibly being TRBD2 (5 bases). This CDR3 has 14 residues. CDR1 is SGDLS, CDR2 YYNGEE, per germline. The V gene lost 4 bases and the J gene lost 4 bases, with 13 bases spanning the gap.

CDR3 nucleotides: TGTGCCAGCAGTTATTCGCCGGACTATGGCTACACCTTC. It translates to CASSYSPDYGYTF. The chain recombines TRBV6-6 with TRBJ1-2, with no clear D. Trimming shortened V by 3 bases and J by 3 bases, and 8 bases separated the two germline ends. Germline V gene data show CDR1 as MNHNY and CDR2 as SVGAGI (reference sequence). This CDR3 is built from 13 residues.

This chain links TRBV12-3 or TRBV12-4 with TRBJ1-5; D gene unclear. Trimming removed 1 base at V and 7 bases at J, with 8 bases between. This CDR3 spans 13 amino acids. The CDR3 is CASSLGEEQPQHF. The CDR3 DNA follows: TGTGCCAGCAGTTTAGGGGAGGAACAGCCCCAGCATTTT.

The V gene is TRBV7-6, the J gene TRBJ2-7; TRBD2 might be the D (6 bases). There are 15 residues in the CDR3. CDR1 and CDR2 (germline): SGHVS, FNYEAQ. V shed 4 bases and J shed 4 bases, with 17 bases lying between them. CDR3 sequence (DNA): TGTGCCAGCAGCTCACGGACGGGGGTTAAATACGAGCAGTACTTC. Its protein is CASSSRTGVKYEQYF.

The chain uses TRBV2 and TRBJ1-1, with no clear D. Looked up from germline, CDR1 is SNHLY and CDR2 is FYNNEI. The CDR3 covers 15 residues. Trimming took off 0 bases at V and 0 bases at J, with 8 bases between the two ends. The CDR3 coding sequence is TGTGCCAGCAGTGAAGCGGAGAGGGTGAACACTGAAGCTTTCTTT. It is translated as CASSEAERVNTEAFF.

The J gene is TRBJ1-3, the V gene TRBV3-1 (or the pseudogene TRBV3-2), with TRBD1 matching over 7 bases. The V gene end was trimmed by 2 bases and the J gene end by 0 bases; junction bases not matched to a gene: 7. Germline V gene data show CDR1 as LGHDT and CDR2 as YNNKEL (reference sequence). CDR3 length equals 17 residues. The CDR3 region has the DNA TGTGCCAGCAGCCAACGATACGGGACAGCCTCTGGAAACACCATATATTTT. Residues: CASSQRYGTASGNTIYF.

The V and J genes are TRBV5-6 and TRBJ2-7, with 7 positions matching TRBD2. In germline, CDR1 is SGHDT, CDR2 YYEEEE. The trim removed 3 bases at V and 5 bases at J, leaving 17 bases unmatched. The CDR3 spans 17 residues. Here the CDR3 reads CASSSQTRSSGENEQYF. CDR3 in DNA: TGTGCCAGCAGCTCCCAAACCCGCTCAAGCGGGGAGAACGAGCAGTACTTC.

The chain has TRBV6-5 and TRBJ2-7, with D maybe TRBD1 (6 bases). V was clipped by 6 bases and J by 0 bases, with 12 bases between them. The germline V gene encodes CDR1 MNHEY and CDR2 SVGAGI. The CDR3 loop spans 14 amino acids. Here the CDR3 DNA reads TGTGCCAGCAGCCGCGGACAGCCCTCCTACGAGCAGTACTTC. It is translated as CASSRGQPSYEQYF.

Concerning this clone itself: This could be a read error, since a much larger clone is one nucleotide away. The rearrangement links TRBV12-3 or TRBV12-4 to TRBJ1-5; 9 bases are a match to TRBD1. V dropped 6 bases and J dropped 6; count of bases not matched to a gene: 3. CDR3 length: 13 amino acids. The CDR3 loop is CASRGQGGQPQHF. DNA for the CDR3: TGTGCCAGCAGGGGACAGGGCGGTCAGCCCCAGCATTTT.

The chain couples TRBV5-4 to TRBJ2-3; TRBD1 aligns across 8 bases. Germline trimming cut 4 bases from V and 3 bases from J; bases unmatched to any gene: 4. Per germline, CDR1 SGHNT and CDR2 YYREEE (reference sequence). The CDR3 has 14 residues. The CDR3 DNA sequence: TGTGCCAGCAGCCTGGACAGGGCGACAGATACGCAGTATTTT. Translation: CASSLDRATDTQYF.

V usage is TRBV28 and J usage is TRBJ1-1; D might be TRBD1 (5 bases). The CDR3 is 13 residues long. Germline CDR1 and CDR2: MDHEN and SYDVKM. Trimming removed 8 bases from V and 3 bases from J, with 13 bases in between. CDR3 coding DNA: TGTGCCAGCCGGGTCGGGGGGGACACTGAAGCTTTCTTT. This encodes CASRVGGDTEAFF.

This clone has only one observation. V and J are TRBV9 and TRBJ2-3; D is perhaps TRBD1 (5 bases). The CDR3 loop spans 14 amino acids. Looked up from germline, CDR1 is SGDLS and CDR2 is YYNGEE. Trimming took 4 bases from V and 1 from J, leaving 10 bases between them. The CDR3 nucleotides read TGTGCCAGCAGCCGACAGTTCGGCACAGATACGCAGTATTTT. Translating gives CASSRQFGTDTQYF.

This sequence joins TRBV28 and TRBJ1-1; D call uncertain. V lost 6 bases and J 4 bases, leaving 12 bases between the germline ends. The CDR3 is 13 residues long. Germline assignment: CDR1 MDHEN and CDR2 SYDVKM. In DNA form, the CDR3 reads TGTGCCAGCAGAGGCGGGCTGCGCACTGAAGCTTTCTTT. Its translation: CASRGGLRTEAFF.

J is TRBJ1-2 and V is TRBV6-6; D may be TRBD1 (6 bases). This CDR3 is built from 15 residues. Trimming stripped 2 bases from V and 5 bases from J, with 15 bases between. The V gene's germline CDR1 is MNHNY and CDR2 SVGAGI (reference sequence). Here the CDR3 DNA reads TGTGCCAGCAGTTACGAGGGGGGGGGAATATATGGCTACACCTTC. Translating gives CASSYEGGGIYGYTF.

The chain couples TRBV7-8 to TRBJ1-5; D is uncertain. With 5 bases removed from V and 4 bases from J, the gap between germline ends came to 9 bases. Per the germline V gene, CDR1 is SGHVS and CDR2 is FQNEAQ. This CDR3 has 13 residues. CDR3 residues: CASSRRRNQPQHF. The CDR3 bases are TGTGCCAGCAGCCGCCGTCGGAATCAGCCCCAGCATTTT.

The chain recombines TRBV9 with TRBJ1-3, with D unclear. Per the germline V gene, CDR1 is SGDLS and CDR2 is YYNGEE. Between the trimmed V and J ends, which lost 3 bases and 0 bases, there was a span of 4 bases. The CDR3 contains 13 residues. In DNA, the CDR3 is TGTGCCAGCAGCGCCATCTCTGGAAACACCATATATTTT. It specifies CASSAISGNTIYF.

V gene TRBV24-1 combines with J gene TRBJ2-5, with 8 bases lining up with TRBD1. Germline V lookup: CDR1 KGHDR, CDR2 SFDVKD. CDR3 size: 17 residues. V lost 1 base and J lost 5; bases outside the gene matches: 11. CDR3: CATSDFTGQAEKETQYF. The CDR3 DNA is TGTGCCACCAGTGATTTTACGGGACAGGCGGAAAAGGAGACCCAGTACTTC.

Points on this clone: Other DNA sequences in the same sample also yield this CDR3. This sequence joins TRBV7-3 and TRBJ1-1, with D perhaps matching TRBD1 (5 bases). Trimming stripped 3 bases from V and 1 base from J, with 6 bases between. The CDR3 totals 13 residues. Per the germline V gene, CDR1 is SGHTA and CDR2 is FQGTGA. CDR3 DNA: TGTGCCAGCAGCTTCGGGGGGAACACTGAAGCTTTCTTT. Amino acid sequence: CASSFGGNTEAFF.

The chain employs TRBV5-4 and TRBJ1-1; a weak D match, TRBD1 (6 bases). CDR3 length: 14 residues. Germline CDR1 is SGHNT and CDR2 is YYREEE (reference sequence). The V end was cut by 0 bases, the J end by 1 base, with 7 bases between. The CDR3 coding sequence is TGTGCCAGCAGCTTGGTGGGGGCGAACACTGAAGCTTTCTTT. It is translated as CASSLVGANTEAFF.